This T cell receptor (beta chain) is from a study of cytomegalovirus exposure and HLA in healthy donors. Across the study: A previous analysis identified 100 million or so unique TCR beta sequences derived from roughly 180 million T cells.

Comment on this clone: Its specificity is unknown.

The study ran its PCR with 60 Vbeta and 13 Jbeta primers. Measured with immunoSEQ multiplex PCR; TCRdb has only the in-frame clones, and not every one. Here the sample spans 150,000 to 200,000 clones, over 75% being singletons. Germline V gives CDR1 SGHAT, CDR2 FQNNGV. V was clipped by 5 bases and J by 5 bases; unmatched bases: 10. There are 15 residues in the CDR3. Findings and limits, study-wide: No immune exposure information besides CMV serostatus was available. A later examination showed that TCR association rates differed by HLA locus, with DRB1 most and HLA-C fewest.

Healthy bone marrow donors supplied every sample. The TCR was taken from a man aged 35-49 years in good health and CMV-seronegative. The sequencing sample was made of PBMCs. The genes are TRBV11-2 and TRBJ1-2, with 8 bases lining up with TRBD1. The CDR3 nucleotides are TGTGCCAGCAGCCAACAACAGGGGGTAGGGTATGGCTACACCTTC. Encoded protein: CASSQQQGVGYGYTF.